This TCR beta chain derives from a study of blood T cell repertoires in COVID-19. Study in general: Collection of acute and convalescent COVID-19 samples took place in the United States, Italy and Spain. PBMCs, B-cell-depleted T cells, or T cells provided the cDNA or gDNA that made up the material.

Original analysis: Reference gene primer amplification gave estimated nucleated cell counts. The assay was immunoSEQ multiplex PCR, and TCRdb's table has in-frame clones only and misses some. D and trimming were read from the DNA, whereas the V and J calls and clone size are those reported in that table. The table includes some 170,000 clones, roughly 90% detected once. The CDR3 is 15 residues long. V lost 1 base and J 6 bases, leaving 12 bases between the germline ends. The germline gives CDR1 MGHRA, CDR2 YSYEKL. Sequenced: peripheral blood. V gene TRBV4-1 combines with J gene TRBJ1-4; a possible D gene is TRBD1 (6 bases). The receptor comes from a woman aged 60-75 years who had recovered from COVID-19. The CDR3 DNA sequence: TGCGCCAGCAGCCAAGTAGGGGGAACCGATGAAAAACTGTTTTTT. Translation gives CASSQVGGTDEKLFF.